Sequencing of this TCR beta chain was carried out in a study of early T cells in non-severe SARS-CoV-2 infection. The CDR3 is 13 residues long. The V gene lost 4 bases and the J gene lost 4 bases, with 10 bases spanning the gap. The germline gives CDR1 MNHEY, CDR2 SVGEGT. This clonotype was found a few times. TCRdb ran MiXCR on the 5' RACE reads and lists one entry per CDR3 protein. This repertoire shows about 130,000 distinct CDR3 sequences, approximately 15% found once; its top ten account for roughly a fifth. The clonotype originates from an adult who was a healthcare worker with PCR-confirmed SARS-CoV-2 infection or an uninfected control (not recorded which). The V call is TRBV6-2 or TRBV6-3, the J call TRBJ1-1; the D is unclear. Material: whole blood. The CDR3 region is CASSFRHFTEAFF. The CDR3 region has the DNA TGTGCCAGCAGTTTTAGACACTTCACTGAAGCTTTCTTT.